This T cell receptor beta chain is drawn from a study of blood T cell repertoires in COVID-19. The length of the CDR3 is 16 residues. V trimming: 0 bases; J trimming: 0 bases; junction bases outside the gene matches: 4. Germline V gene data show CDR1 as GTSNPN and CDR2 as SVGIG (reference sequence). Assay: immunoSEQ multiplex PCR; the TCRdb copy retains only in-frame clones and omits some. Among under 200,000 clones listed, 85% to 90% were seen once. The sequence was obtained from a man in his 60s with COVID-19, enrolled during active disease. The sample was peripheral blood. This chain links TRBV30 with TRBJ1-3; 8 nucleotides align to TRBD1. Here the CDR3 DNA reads TGTGCCTGGAGTGTGACAGGGGCTCTCTCTGGAAACACCATATATTTT. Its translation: CAWSVTGALSGNTIYF. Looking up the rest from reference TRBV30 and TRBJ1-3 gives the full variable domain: SQTIHQWPATLVQPVGSPLSLECTVEGTSNPNLYWYRQAAGRGLQLLFYSVGIGQISSEVPQNLSASRPQDRQFILSSKKLLLSDSGFYLCAWSVTGALSGNTIYFGEGSWLTVV.